Here is one T cell receptor beta chain with its context. TCRdb keeps only in-frame clones here, not all; method: immunoSEQ multiplex PCR. In the table there are under 550,000 clones, 90% to 96% of which are singletons. This sample stems from a study of shared clonotypes between healthy human individuals. The V gene's germline CDR1 is MNHEY and CDR2 SVGAGI. V lost 6 bases and J 6 bases, leaving 17 bases between the germline ends. There are 14 residues in the CDR3. This TCR derives from a woman aged 25-40 years in good health. The rearrangement uses TRBV6-5 and TRBJ1-2; a weak D match, TRBD1 (6 bases). Sequencing was done on a sample of naive CD4+ T cells sorted from blood. Subset: CD45RA+ positively selected. The CDR3 spells CASSRQDSFDGYTF. CDR3 DNA: TGTGCCAGCAGCCGCCAGGACAGTTTCGATGGCTACACCTTC.